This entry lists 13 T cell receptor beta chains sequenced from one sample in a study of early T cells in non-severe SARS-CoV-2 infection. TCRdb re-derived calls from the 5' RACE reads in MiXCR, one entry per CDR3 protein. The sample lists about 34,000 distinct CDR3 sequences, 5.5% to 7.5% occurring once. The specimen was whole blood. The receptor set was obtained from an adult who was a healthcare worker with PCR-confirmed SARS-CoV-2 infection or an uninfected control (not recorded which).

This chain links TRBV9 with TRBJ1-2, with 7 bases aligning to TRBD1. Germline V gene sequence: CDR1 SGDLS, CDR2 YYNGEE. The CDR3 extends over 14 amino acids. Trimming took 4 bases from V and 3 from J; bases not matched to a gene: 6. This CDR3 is CASSFSGTDYGYTF. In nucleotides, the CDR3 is TGTGCCAGCAGCTTTTCCGGGACAGACTATGGCTACACCTTC.

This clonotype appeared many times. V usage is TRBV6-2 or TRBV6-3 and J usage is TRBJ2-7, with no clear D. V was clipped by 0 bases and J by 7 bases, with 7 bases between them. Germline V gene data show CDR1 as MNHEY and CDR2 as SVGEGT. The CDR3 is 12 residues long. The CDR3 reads CASSYSVGEQYF. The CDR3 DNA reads TGTGCCAGCAGTTACTCCGTGGGGGAGCAGTACTTC.

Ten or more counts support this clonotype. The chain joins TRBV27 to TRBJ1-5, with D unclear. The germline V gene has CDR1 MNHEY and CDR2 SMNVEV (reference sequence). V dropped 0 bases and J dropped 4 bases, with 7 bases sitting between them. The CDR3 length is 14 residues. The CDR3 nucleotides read TGTGCCAGCAGTTTATCATCCGAGAATCAGCCCCAGCATTTT. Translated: CASSLSSENQPQHF.

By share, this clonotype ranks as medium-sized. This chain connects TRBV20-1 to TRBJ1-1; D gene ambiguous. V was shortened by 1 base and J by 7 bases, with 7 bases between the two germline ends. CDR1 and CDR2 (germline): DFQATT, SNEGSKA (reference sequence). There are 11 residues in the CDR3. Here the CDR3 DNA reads TGCAGTGCTAGAGGCCACCGTGAAGCTTTCTTT. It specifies CSARGHREAFF.

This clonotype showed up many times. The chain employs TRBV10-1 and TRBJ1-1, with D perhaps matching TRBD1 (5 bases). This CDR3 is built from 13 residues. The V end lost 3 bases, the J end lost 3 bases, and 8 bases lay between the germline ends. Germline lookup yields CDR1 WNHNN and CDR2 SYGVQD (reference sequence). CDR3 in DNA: TGCGCCAGCAGTGATGGAGGGGACACTGAAGCTTTCTTT. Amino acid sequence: CASSDGGDTEAFF.

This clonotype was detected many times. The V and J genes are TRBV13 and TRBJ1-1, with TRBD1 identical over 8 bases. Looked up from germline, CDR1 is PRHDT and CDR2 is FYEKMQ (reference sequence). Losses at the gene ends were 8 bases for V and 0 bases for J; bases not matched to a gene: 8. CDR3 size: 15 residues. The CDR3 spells CASAGAGGLNTEAFF. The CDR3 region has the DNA TGTGCCAGCGCAGGGGCAGGGGGCTTGAACACTGAAGCTTTCTTT.

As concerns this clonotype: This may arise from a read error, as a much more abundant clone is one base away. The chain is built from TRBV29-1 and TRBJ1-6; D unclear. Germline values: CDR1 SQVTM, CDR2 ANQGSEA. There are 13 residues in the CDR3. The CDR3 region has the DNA TGCAGCGCCCAGCTGGAGAAAAATTCACTCCTCCACTTT. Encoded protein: CSAQLEKNSLLHF.

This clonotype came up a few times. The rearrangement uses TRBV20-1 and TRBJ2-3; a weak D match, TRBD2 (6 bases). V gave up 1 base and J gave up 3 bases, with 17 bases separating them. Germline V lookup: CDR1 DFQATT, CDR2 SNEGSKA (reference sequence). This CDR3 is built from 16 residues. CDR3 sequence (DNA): TGCAGTGCTAGAGTCAGAATCAGGGAGGAAACAGATACGCAGTATTTT. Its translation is CSARVRIREETDTQYF.

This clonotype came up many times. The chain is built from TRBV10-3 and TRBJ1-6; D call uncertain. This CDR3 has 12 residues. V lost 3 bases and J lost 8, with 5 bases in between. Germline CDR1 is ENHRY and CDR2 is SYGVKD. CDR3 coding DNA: TGTGCCATCAGTGAACAGCATTCACCCCTCCACTTT. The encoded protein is CAISEQHSPLHF.

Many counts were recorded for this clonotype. The CDR3 DNA sequence: TGTGCCAGCAGCTTAGATGATCGGCGGGGGCCCCTCACAGATACGCAGTATTTT. Its protein is CASSLDDRRGPLTDTQYF. The gene calls are TRBV11-2 and TRBJ2-3, with D perhaps TRBD2 (7 bases). CDR3 length: 18 residues. Germline V gene sequence: CDR1 SGHAT, CDR2 FQNNGV. V was pared by 0 bases and J by 2 bases, with 18 bases between.

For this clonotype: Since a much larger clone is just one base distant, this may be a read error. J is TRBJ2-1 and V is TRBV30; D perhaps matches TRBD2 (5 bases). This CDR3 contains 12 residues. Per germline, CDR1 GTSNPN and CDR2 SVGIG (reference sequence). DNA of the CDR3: TGTGCCCGGAGGCGAACTAGTCCTGAGCAGTTCTTC. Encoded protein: CARRRTSPEQFF.

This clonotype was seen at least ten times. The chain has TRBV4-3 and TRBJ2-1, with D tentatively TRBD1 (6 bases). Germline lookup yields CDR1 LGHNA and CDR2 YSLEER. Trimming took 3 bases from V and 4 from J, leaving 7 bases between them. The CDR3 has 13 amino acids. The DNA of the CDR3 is TGCGCCAGCAGCCACGGACAGTACAATGAGCAGTTCTTC. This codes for CASSHGQYNEQFF.

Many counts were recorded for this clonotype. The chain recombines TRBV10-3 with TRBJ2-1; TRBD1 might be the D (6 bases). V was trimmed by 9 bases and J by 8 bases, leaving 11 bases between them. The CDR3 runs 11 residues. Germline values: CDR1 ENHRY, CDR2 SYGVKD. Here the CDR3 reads CAIQGFDEQFF. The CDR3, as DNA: TGTGCCATTCAGGGGTTCGATGAGCAGTTCTTC.